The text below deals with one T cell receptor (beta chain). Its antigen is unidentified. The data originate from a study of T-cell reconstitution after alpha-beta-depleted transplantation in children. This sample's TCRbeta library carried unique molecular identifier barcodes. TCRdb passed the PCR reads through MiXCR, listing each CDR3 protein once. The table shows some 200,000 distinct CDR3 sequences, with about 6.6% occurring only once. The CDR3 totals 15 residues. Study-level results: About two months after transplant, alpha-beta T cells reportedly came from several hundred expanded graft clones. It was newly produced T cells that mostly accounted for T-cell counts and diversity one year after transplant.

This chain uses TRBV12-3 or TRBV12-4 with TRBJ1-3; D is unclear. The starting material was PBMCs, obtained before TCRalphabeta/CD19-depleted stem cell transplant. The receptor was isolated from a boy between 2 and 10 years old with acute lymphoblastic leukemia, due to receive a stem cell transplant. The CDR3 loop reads CANDGVVPPGNTIYF. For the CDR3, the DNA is TGTGCGAACGACGGAGTGGTTCCGCCTGGAAACACCATATATTTT.